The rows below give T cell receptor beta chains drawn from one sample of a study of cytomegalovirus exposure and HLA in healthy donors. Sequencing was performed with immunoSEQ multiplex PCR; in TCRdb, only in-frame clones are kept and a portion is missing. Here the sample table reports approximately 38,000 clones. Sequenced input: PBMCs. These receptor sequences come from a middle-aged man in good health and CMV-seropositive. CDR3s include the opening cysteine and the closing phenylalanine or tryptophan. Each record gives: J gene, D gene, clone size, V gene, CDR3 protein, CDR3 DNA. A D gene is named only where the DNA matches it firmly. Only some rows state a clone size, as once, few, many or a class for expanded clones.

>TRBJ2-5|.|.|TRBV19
CASRSLQGSETQYF
TGTGCCAGTAGGTCGCTACAGGGCTCTGAGACCCAGTACTTC
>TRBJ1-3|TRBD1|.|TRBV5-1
CASSLVRDRLYF
TGCGCCAGCAGCTTGGTCCGGGACAGACTATATTTT
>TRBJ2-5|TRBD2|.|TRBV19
CASTVAGEETQYF
TGTGCCAGCACAGTGGCGGGGGAAGAGACCCAGTACTTC
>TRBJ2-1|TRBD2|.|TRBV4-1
CASSQALANINEQFF
TGCGCCAGCAGCCAAGCACTAGCGAATATCAATGAGCAGTTCTTC
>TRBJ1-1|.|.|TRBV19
CAASRPGFRTEASF
TGTGCCGCCTCTCGCCCGGGCTTCAGGACTGAAGCTTCCTTT
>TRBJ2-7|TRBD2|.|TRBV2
CASRPGTSGRNYEQYF
TGTGCCAGCAGGCCTGGGACTAGCGGGAGAAACTACGAGCAGTACTTC
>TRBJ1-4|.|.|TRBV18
CASSDGATNEKLFF
TGTGCCAGCTCAGACGGGGCAACTAATGAAAAACTGTTTTTT
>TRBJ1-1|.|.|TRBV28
CASSFSDRPPMDTEAFF
TGTGCCAGCAGTTTCTCCGACAGGCCCCCGATGGACACTGAAGCTTTCTTT
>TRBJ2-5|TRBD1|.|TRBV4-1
CASSQVYTGGPQETQYF
TGCGCCAGCAGCCAAGTTTACACAGGGGGCCCCCAAGAGACCCAGTACTTC
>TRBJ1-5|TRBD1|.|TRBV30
CAWSVQGNQPQHF
TGTGCCTGGAGTGTACAGGGGAATCAGCCCCAGCATTTT
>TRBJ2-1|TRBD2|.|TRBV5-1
CASSPGTSEGEQFF
TGCGCCAGCAGCCCCGGGACTAGTGAGGGTGAGCAGTTCTTC
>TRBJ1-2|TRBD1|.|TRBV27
CACRGTANYGYTF
TGTGCCTGCCGCGGGACAGCTAACTATGGCTACACCTTC
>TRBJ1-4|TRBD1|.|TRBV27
CASLRQGGEKLFF
TGTGCCAGCCTACGACAGGGTGGGGAAAAACTGTTTTTT
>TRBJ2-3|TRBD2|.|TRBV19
CASQTSGQTDTQYF
TGTGCCAGTCAAACTAGCGGGCAAACAGATACGCAGTATTTT
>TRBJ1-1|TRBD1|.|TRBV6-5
CASVKTGTGVEAFF
TGTGCCAGCGTAAAAACCGGGACAGGGGTAGAAGCTTTCTTT
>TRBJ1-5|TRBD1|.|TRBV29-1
CSVITGQGVGQPQHF
TGCAGCGTTATTACGGGACAGGGTGTCGGTCAGCCCCAGCATTTT
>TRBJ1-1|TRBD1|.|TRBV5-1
CASSAPRTGANTEAFF
TGCGCCAGCAGCGCCCCTAGGACAGGGGCGAACACTGAAGCTTTCTTT
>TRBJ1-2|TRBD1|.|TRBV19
CASSRTGINYGYTF
TGTGCCAGTAGTAGGACAGGGATTAACTATGGCTACACCTTC
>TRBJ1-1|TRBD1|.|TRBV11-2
CASSPSYRGREDTEAFF
TGTGCCAGCAGCCCATCTTACAGGGGGCGCGAGGACACTGAAGCTTTCTTT
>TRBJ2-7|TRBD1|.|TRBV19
CASAPRGPTYEQYF
TGTGCCAGCGCCCCCAGGGGGCCAACCTACGAGCAGTACTTC
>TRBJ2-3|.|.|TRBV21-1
CASRFHRGRTDTQYF
TGTGCCAGCAGATTCCACAGGGGACGCACAGATACGCAGTATTTT
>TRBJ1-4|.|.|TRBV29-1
CSVGQAREKLFF
TGCAGCGTTGGGCAGGCCCGAGAAAAACTGTTTTTT
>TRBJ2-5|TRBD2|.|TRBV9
CASSVEGLREQYF
TGTGCCAGCAGCGTGGAGGGCTTGCGGGAGCAGTACTTC
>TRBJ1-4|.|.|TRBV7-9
CASSSSVGATNEKLFF
TGTGCCAGCAGCTCATCGGTTGGAGCAACTAATGAAAAACTGTTTTTT
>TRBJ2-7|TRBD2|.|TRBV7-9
CASSSIAGSYEQYF
TGTGCCAGCAGCTCCATAGCGGGCTCCTACGAGCAGTACTTC
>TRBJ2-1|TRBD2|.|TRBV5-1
CASSLGEASGYNEQFF
TGCGCCAGCAGCTTGGGCGAGGCTAGCGGGTACAATGAGCAGTTCTTC
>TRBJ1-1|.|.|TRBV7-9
CASSWEGTEAFF
TGTGCCAGCAGCTGGGAGGGCACTGAAGCTTTCTTT
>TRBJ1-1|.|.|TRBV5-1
CASTGGSQINAEAFF
TGCGCCAGCACCGGGGGAAGTCAAATCAACGCTGAAGCTTTCTTT
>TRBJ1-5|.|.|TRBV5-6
CASSLQGLGQPQHF
TGTGCCAGCAGCTTGCAGGGACTCGGACAGCCCCAGCATTTT
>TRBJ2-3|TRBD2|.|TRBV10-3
CAIGRPGTSGTDTQYF
TGTGCCATCGGCCGACCTGGGACTAGCGGAACAGATACGCAGTATTTT
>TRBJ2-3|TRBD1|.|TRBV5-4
CASSLKGQGAIDTQYF
TGTGCCAGCAGCTTGAAGGGACAGGGGGCTATAGATACGCAGTATTTT
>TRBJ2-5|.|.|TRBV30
CASAGGGETQYF
TGTGCCTCAGCAGGGGGAGGAGAGACCCAGTACTTC
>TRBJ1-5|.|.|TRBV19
CASSSTDGGNQPQHF
TGTGCCAGTAGTTCAACGGACGGGGGCAATCAGCCCCAGCATTTT
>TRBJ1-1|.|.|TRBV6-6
CASFGGGEAFF
TGTGCCAGCTTTGGGGGCGGGGAAGCTTTCTTT
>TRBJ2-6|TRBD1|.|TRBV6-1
CASSEQGASGANVLTF
TGTGCCAGCAGTGAACAGGGGGCCTCTGGGGCCAACGTCCTGACTTTC
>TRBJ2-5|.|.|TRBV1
CTSSQGGAEYQETQYF
TGCACCAGCAGCCAAGGAGGAGCGGAATACCAAGAGACCCAGTACTTC
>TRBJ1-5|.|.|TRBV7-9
CASSLGGDSNQPQHF
TGTGCCAGCAGCTTAGGGGGCGATAGCAATCAGCCCCAGCATTTT
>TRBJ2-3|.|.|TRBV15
CAAGATTDTQYF
TGTGCTGCGGGGGCCACTACAGATACGCAGTATTTT
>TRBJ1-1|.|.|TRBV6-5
CASSYSQGNTEAFF
TGTGCCAGCAGTTACTCGCAGGGAAACACTGAAGCTTTCTTT
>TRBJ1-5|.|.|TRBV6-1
CASSEFRGVGQPQHF
TGTGCCAGCAGTGAATTCCGGGGGGTCGGTCAGCCCCAGCATTTT
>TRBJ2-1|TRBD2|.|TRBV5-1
CASSGGAGAVPGEQFF
TGCGCCAGCAGCGGAGGAGCGGGAGCCGTTCCAGGTGAGCAGTTCTTC
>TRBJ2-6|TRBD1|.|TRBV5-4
CASRTGVGSGANVLTF
TGTGCCAGCAGAACAGGGGTAGGCTCTGGGGCCAACGTCCTGACTTTC
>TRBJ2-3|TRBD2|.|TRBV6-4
CASSGLAGGTDTQYF
TGTGCCAGCAGTGGACTAGCGGGAGGCACAGATACGCAGTATTTT
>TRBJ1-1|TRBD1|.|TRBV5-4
CASSQERQGLNTEAFF
TGTGCCAGCAGCCAAGAAAGACAGGGGTTGAACACTGAAGCTTTCTTT
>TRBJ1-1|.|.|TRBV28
CASTLGGAPTEAFF
TGTGCCAGCACTCTGGGGGGGGCGCCTACTGAAGCTTTCTTT
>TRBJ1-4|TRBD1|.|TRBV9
CASSAGQGGEKLFF
TGTGCCAGCAGCGCCGGACAGGGGGGCGAAAAACTGTTTTTT
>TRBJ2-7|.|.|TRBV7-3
CASSPQGSSYEQYF
TGTGCCAGCAGCCCCCAGGGTAGCTCCTACGAGCAGTACTTC
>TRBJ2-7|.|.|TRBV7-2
CASSSRDTSYPHEQYF
TGTGCCAGCAGCTCCCGGGACACCTCGTACCCCCACGAGCAGTACTTC
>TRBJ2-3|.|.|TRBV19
CASRPQQTDTQYF
TGTGCCAGTAGGCCCCAACAGACAGATACGCAGTATTTT
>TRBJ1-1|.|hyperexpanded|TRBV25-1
CASSEGGPSNTEAFF
TGTGCCAGCAGCGAGGGGGGGCCTTCGAACACTGAAGCTTTCTTT
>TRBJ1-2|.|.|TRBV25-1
CASRAGEANYGYTF
TGTGCCAGCAGGGCAGGGGAAGCTAACTATGGCTACACCTTC
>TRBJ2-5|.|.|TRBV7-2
CASSLPGVADGETQYF
TGTGCCAGCAGCTTGCCCGGGGTAGCGGATGGGGAGACCCAGTACTTC
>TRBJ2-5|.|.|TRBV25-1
CASSEGRTVQETQYF
TGTGCCAGCAGTGAAGGACGGACAGTCCAAGAGACCCAGTACTTC
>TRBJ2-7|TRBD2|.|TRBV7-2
CASSLGLAGVYEQYF
TGTGCCAGCAGCTTAGGACTAGCGGGAGTTTACGAGCAGTACTTC
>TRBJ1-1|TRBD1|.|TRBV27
CASNSGGMDTEAFF
TGTGCCAGCAATTCAGGGGGTATGGACACTGAAGCTTTCTTT
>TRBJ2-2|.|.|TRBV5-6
CASSILTNTGELFF
TGTGCCAGCAGTATACTAACGAACACCGGGGAGCTGTTTTTT
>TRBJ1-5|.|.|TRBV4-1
CASSPEGQVNQPQHF
TGCGCCAGCAGCCCAGAGGGGCAAGTCAATCAGCCCCAGCATTTT